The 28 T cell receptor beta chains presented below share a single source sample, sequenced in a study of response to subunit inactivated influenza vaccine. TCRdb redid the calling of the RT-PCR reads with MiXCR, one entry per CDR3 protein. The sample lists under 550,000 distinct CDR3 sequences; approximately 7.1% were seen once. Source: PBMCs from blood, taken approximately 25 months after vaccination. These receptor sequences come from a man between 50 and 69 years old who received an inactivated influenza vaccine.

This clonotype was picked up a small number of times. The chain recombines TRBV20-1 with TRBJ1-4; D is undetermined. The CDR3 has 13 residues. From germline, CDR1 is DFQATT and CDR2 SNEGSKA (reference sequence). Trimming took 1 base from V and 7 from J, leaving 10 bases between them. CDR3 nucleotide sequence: TGCAGTGCTAGAGGCGTAATGGTTGAAAAACTGTTTTTT. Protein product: CSARGVMVEKLFF.

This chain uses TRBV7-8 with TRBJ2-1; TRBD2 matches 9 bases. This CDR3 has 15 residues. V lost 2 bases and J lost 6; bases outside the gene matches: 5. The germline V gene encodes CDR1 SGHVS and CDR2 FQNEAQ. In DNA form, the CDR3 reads TGTGCCAGCAGCTTAAGTGCGACTAGCGGCAATGAGCAGTTCTTC. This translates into CASSLSATSGNEQFF.

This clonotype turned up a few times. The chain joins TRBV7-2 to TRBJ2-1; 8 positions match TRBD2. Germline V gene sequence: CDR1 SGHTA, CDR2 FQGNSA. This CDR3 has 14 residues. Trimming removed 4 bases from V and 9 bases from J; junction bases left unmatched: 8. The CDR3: CASSSGGAAGEQFF. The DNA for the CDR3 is TGTGCCAGCAGCTCCGGGGGGGCTGCGGGTGAGCAGTTCTTC.

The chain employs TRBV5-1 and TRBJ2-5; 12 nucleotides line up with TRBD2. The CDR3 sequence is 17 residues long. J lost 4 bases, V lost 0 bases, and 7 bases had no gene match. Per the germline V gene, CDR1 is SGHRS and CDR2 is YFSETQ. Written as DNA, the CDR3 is TGCGCCAGCAGCTTGGAATTGACTAGCGGGAGTAGAGAGACCCAGTACTTC. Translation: CASSLELTSGSRETQYF.

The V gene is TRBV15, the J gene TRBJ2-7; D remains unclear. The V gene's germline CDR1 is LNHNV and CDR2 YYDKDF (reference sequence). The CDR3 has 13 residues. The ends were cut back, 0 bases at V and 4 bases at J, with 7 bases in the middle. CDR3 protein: CATSRDLRYEQYF. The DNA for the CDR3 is TGTGCCACCAGCAGAGATTTAAGATACGAGCAGTACTTC.

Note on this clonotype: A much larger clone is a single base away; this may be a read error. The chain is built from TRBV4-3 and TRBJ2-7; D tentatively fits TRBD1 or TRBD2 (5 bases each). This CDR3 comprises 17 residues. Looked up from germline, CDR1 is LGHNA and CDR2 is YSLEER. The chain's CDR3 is CASSQAFSTGPSYGQYF. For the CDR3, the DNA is TGCGCCAGCAGCCAAGCTTTCTCAACGGGACCCTCCTACGGGCAGTACTTC.

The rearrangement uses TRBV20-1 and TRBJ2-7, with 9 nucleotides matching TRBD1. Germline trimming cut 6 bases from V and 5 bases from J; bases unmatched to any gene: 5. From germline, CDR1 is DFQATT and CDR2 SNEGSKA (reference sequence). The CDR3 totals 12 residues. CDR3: CSAPDRGHEQYF. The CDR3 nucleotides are TGCAGTGCCCCGGACAGGGGCCACGAGCAGTACTTC.

The CDR3 here is CATSRDGGQSPLHF. Here the CDR3 DNA reads TGTGCCACCAGCAGGGACGGGGGGCAATCACCCCTCCACTTT. The chain joins TRBV15 to TRBJ1-6, with D possibly being TRBD1 (6 bases). V shed 3 bases and J shed 10 bases, with 13 bases lying between them. The CDR3 contains 14 residues. CDR1 LNHNV and CDR2 YYDKDF come from the germline V gene (reference sequence).

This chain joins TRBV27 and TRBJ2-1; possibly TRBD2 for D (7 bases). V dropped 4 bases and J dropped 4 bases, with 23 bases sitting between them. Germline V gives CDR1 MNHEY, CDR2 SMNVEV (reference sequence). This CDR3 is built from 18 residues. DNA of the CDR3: TGTGCCAGCAGTTGGAGGGGGGGAGGGGGGACACCTTACAATGAGCAGTTCTTC. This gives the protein CASSWRGGGGTPYNEQFF.

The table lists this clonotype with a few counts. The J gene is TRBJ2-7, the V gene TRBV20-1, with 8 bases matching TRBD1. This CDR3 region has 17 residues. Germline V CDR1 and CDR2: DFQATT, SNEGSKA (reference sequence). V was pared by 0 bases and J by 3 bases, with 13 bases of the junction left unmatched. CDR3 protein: CSARDGSPGGVLYEQYF. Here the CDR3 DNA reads TGCAGTGCTAGAGATGGGAGTCCAGGGGGCGTTCTCTACGAGCAGTACTTC.

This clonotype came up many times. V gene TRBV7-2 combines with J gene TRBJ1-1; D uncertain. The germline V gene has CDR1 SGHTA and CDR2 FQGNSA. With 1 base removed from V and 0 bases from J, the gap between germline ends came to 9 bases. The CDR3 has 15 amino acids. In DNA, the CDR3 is TGTGCCAGCAGCTTAGTGAGGGCAGTGAACACTGAAGCTTTCTTT. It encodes CASSLVRAVNTEAFF.

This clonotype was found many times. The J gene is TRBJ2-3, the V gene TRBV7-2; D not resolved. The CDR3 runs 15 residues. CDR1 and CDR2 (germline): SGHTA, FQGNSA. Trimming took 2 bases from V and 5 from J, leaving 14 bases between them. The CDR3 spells CASSLMTSSRDTQYF. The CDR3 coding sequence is TGTGCCAGCAGCTTAATGACATCAAGTCGAGATACGCAGTATTTT.

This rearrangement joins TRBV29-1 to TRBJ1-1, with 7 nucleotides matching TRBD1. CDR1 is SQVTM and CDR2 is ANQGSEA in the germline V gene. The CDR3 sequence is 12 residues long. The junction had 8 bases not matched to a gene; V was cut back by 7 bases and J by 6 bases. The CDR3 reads CSARTGSAEAFF. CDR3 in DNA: TGCAGCGCCAGGACAGGCAGCGCTGAAGCTTTCTTT.

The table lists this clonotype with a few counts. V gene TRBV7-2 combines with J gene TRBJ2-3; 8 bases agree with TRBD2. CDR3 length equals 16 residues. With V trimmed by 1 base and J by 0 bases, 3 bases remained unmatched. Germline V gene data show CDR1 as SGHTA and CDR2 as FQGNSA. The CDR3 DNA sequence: TGTGCCAGCAGCTTAGGTGCGGGAGGCAGCACAGATACGCAGTATTTT. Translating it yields CASSLGAGGSTDTQYF. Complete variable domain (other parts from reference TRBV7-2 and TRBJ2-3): GAGVSQSPSNKVTEKGKDVELRCDPISGHTALYWYRQSLGQGLEFLIYFQGNSAPDKSGLPSDRFSAERTGGSVSTLTIQRTQQEDSAVYLCASSLGAGGSTDTQYFGPGTRLTVL.

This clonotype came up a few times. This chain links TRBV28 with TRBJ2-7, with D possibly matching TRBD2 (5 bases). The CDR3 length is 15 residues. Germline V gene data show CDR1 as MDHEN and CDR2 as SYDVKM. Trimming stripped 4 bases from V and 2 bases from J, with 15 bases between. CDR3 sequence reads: CASSSPDSVAYEQYF. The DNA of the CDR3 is TGTGCCAGCAGTTCGCCGGATAGCGTGGCCTACGAGCAGTACTTC.

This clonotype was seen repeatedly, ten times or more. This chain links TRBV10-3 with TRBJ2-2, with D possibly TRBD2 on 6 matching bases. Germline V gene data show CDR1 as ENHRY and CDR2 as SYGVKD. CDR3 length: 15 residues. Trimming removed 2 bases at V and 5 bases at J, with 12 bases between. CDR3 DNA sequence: TGTGCCATCAGTGAGAGCGGGCCCAGTACCGGGGAGCTGTTTTTT. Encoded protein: CAISESGPSTGELFF.

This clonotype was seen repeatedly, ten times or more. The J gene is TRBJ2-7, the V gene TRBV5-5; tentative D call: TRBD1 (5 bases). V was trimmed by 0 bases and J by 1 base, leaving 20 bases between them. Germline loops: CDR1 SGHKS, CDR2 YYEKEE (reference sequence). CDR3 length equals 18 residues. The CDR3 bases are TGTGCCAGCAGCTTGGGATACGTTCGGCAGGGAAGGTCCTACGAGCAGTACTTC. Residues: CASSLGYVRQGRSYEQYF. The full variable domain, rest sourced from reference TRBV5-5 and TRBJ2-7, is DAGVTQSPTHLIKTRGQQVTLRCSPISGHKSVSWYQQVLGQGPQFIFQYYEKEERGRGNFPDRFSARQFPNYSSELNVNALLLGDSALYLCASSLGYVRQGRSYEQYFGPGTRLTVT.

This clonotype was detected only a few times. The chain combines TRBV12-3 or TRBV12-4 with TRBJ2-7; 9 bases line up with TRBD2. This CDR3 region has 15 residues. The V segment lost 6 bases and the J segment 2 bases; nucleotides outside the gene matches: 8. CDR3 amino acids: CASRSLSGGTYEQYF. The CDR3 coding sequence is TGTGCCAGCAGATCACTTAGCGGGGGTACCTACGAGCAGTACTTC.

CDR3 in amino acids: CASSEALLWGRKLSDNEQFF. The CDR3 nucleotides read TGTGCCAGCAGTGAAGCGCTTCTATGGGGGAGGAAATTATCAGACAATGAGCAGTTCTTC. J is TRBJ2-1 and V is TRBV6-1, with a tentative D call TRBD2 (6 bases). The V end was cut by 0 bases, the J end by 5 bases, with 26 bases between. Germline V CDR1 and CDR2: MNHNS, SASEGT. The CDR3 contains 20 residues.

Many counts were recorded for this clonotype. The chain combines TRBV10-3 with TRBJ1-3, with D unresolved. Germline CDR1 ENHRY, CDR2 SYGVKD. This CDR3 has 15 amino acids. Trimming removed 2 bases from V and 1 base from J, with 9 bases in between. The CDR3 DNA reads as TGTGCCATCAGTGAGGTGGCTCGGTCTGGAAACACCATATATTTT. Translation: CAISEVARSGNTIYF.

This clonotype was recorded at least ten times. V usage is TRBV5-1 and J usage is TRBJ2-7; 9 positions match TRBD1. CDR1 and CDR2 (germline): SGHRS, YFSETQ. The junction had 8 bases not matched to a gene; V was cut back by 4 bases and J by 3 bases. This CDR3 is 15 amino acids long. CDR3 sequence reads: CASSQAGTGFYEQYF. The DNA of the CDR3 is TGCGCCAGCAGCCAAGCCGGGACAGGGTTCTACGAGCAGTACTTC.

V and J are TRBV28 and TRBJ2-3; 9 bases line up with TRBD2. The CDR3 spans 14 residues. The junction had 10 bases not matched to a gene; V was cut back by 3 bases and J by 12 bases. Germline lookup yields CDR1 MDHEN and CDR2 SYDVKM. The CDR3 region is CASSFAASGDQQYF. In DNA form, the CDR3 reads TGTGCCAGCAGTTTTGCCGCTAGCGGGGACCAACAGTATTTT. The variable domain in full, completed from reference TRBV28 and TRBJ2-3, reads DVKVTQSSRYLVKRTGEKVFLECVQDMDHENMFWYRQDPGLGLRLIYFSYDVKMKEKGDIPEGYSVSREKKERFSLILESASTNQTSMYLCASSFAASGDQQYFGPGTRLTVL.

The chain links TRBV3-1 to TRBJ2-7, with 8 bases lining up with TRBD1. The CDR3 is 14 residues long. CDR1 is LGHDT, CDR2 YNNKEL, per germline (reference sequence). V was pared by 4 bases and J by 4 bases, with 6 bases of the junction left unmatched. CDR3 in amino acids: CASSPRQGIYEQYF. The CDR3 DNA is TGTGCCAGCAGCCCACGACAGGGGATTTACGAGCAGTACTTC.

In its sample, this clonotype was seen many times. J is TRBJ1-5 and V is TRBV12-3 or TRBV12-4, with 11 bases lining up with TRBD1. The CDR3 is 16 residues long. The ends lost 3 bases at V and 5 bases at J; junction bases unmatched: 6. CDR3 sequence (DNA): TGTGCCAGCAGTTTGGAAGGGACAGGGGGTTATCAGCCCCAGCATTTT. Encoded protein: CASSLEGTGGYQPQHF.

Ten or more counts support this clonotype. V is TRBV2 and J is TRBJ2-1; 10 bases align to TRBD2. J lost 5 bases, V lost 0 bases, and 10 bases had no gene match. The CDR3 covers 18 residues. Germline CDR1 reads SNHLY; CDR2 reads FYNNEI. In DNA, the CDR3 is TGTGCCAGCAGTGAAGCGGTAGCCCTAGCGGGGGATGACAATGAGCAGTTCTTC. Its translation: CASSEAVALAGDDNEQFF.

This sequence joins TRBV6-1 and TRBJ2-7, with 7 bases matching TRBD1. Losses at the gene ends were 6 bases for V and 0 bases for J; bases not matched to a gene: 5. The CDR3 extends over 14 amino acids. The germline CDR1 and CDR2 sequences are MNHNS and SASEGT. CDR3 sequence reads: CASRGTDSSYEQYF. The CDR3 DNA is TGTGCCAGCAGGGGGACAGACTCCTCCTACGAGCAGTACTTC.

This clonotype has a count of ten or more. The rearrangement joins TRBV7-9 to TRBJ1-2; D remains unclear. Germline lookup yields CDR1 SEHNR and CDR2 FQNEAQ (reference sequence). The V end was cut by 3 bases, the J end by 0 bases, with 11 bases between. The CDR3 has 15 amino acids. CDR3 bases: TGTGCCAGCAGCTTTCGAGGAGAAGCTAACTATGGCTACACCTTC. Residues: CASSFRGEANYGYTF.

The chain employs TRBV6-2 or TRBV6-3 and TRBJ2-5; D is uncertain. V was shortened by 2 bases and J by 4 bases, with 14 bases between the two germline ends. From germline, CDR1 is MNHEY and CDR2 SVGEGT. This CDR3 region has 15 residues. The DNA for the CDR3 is TGTGCCAGCAGTTACCCACATGGCCGAAGAGAGACCCAGTACTTC. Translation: CASSYPHGRRETQYF.